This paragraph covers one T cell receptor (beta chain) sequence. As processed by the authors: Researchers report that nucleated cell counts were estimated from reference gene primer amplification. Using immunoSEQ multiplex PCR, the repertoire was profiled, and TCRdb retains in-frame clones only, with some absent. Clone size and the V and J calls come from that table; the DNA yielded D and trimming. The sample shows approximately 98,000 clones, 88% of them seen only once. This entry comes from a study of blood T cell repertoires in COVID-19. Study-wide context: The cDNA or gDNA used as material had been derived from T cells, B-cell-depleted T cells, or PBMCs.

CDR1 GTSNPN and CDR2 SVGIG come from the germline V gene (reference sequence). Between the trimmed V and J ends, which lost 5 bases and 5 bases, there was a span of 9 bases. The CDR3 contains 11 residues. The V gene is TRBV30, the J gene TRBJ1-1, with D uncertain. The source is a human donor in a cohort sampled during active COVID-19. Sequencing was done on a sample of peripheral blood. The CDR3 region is CAWVTGTEAFF. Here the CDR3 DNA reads TGTGCCTGGGTGACCGGGACTGAAGCTTTCTTT.